The entry below gives a single T cell receptor beta chain sequence along with its context. The data originate from a study of CD8+CD57+ T cells in acquired aplastic anemia. Profiling that covered TCR beta VDJ and CDR3 relied on genomic DNA as its template. Each CDR3 protein is one row after TCRdb ran MiXCR on the reads. The sample includes tens of thousands of distinct CDR3 sequences, about 45% of them seen just once. V was pared by 0 bases and J by 6 bases, with 9 bases between. Germline assignment: CDR1 LNHNV and CDR2 YYDKDF (reference sequence). The CDR3 is 13 amino acids. The receptor's source is a human donor in good health, serving as a control. The genes are TRBV15 and TRBJ2-7, with D unclear. Sample: sorted CD4+, CD8+, or CD8+CD57+ T cells (not recorded which) from PBMCs. In DNA form, the CDR3 reads TGTGCCACCAGCAGAGATCCCGAAGGCGAGCAGTACTTC. This gives the protein CATSRDPEGEQYF.